This T cell receptor beta chain was obtained from a study of blood T cells in healthy people across ages. Combining a sample-barcoded 5' primer with a J-beta primer mix, a second PCR ran for roughly 6 to 12 cycles. Via MiXCR, TCRdb re-called the 5' RACE reads, giving one row per CDR3 protein. The repertoire holds some 1.5 million distinct CDR3 sequences, with about 28% as singletons. This CDR3 is built from 15 residues. Per germline, CDR1 SGHTA and CDR2 FQGNSA. This receptor was identified in a woman aged 25 to 39 in good health. The chain employs TRBV7-2 and TRBJ2-4, with D maybe TRBD2 (6 bases). The last part of the DNA fits TRBJ2-5 better; the J call may be wrong. The sequencing sample was made of blood. The CDR3 here is CASSRRTCGVETQYF. DNA of the CDR3: TGTGCCAGCAGCCGGAGGACTTGCGGGGTCGAGACCCAGTACTTC.